Sequencing of this T cell receptor beta chain was carried out in a study of spatial heterogeneity in lung cancer. Time point specified: sample taken at primary tumor resection. Whole RNA from tumor, nontumor lung or frozen PBMC was sequenced unsorted. MiXCR, applied by TCRdb to the 5' RACE reads, yields one record per CDR3 protein. The sample holds under 85,000 distinct CDR3 sequences; approximately 8.1% are singletons and the top ten take roughly 7%. The clonotype comes from a male donor with early-stage non-small cell lung cancer. The source material was PBMCs, sampled at surgery.

The CDR3 is CASSLIRRRGVLGTEAFF. DNA of the CDR3: TGCGCCAGCAGCTTGATCCGGAGAAGGGGAGTTTTGGGCACTGAAGCTTTCTTT. V usage is TRBV5-1 and J usage is TRBJ1-1; D may be TRBD1 (5 bases). The CDR3 is 18 amino acids. V was shortened by 1 base and J by 4 bases, with 23 bases between the two germline ends. Germline-derived CDR1 and CDR2 are SGHRS and YFSETQ. Full variable domain (rest looked up from reference TRBV5-1 and TRBJ1-1): KAGVTQTPRYLIKTRGQQVTLSCSPISGHRSVSWYQQTPGQGLQFLFEYFSETQRNKGNFPGRFSGRQFSNSRSEMNVSTLELGDSALYLCASSLIRRRGVLGTEAFFGQGTRLTVV.